Below, 27 T cell receptor beta chains from the same sample are listed, as sequenced in a study of metastatic and nonmetastatic thyroid tumors. TCRdb re-called clones via MiXCR from the PCR reads. The repertoire holds about 70,000 clones, with roughly 18% as singletons. Before thyroid surgery, none of the patients had received any treatment. The source material was blood. These receptors were taken from a female donor with papillary thyroid cancer or a benign thyroid nodule (not recorded which). Some clones in this sample may be carry-over from other donors' samples.

This sequence joins TRBV2 and TRBJ2-3; D is undetermined. CDR3 length: 12 residues. With 4 bases removed from V and 3 bases from J, the gap between germline ends came to 5 bases. In germline, CDR1 is SNHLY, CDR2 FYNNEI. The CDR3: CASSAFTDTQYF. Here the CDR3 DNA reads TGTGCCAGCAGTGCTTTTACAGATACGCAGTATTTT.

This clone was found a few times. The chain joins TRBV10-3 to TRBJ2-7; TRBD2 matches at 10 bases. Germline trimming cut 6 bases from V and 2 bases from J; bases unmatched to any gene: 10. This CDR3 has 16 amino acids. Germline CDR1 is ENHRY and CDR2 is SYGVKD. The DNA of the CDR3 is TGTGCCATCAGGAGAGCCGGGACTAGCGAAACCTACGAGCAGTACTTC. This sequence encodes CAIRRAGTSETYEQYF.

This clone was counted at least ten times. The gene calls are TRBV28 and TRBJ1-5; D unresolved. This CDR3 comprises 16 residues. The germline CDR1 and CDR2 sequences are MDHEN and SYDVKM. V dropped 4 bases and J dropped 0 bases, with 13 bases sitting between them. This CDR3 is CASSYADRYSNQPQHF. The CDR3, as DNA: TGTGCCAGCAGTTATGCAGACCGATATAGCAATCAGCCCCAGCATTTT.

The V and J genes are TRBV5-1 and TRBJ2-7; no definite D call. Germline V gene lookup returns CDR1 SGHRS and CDR2 YFSETQ. CDR3 length: 11 residues. Trimming shortened V by 0 bases and J by 3 bases, and 1 base separated the two germline ends. CDR3 coding DNA: TGCGCCAGCAGCTTGGTCTACGAGCAGTACTTC. Amino acids: CASSLVYEQYF.

This clone was seen at least ten times. This rearrangement joins TRBV2 to TRBJ2-2; D is ambiguous. The CDR3 is made up of 15 amino acids. The V end was cut by 3 bases, the J end by 2 bases, with 10 bases between. The germline V gene has CDR1 SNHLY and CDR2 FYNNEI. In nucleotides, the CDR3 is TGTGCCAGCAGTGACAGGACCGTCAACACCGGGGAGCTGTTTTTT. Translation: CASSDRTVNTGELFF.

This clone has ten or more counts. The chain joins TRBV6-1 to TRBJ1-1; 8 bases agree with TRBD1. This CDR3 contains 14 residues. CDR1 is MNHNS, CDR2 SASEGT, per germline. V was clipped by 7 bases and J by 3 bases; unmatched bases: 7. In DNA form, the CDR3 reads TGTGCCAGCACGACAGGGGCTGGAGACACTGAAGCTTTCTTT. It codes for CASTTGAGDTEAFF.

This sequence joins TRBV9 and TRBJ1-1, with D perhaps TRBD1 (5 bases). This CDR3 contains 17 residues. Germline loops: CDR1 SGDLS, CDR2 YYNGEE. V was shortened by 2 bases and J by 8 bases, with 25 bases between the two germline ends. This CDR3 reads CASSVGSRGGSYQEAFF. CDR3 nucleotides: TGTGCCAGCAGCGTGGGCTCGAGGGGTGGGAGCTATCAAGAAGCTTTCTTT.

The rearrangement uses TRBV19 and TRBJ2-7; 9 bases are shared with TRBD2. Looked up from germline, CDR1 is LNHDA and CDR2 is SQIVND (reference sequence). With 5 bases clipped from V and 4 bases from J, the junction kept 9 bases outside the gene matches. This CDR3 region has 15 residues. The CDR3 sequence: CASSPSGRTPYEQYF. CDR3 coding DNA: TGTGCCAGTAGTCCGAGCGGGAGGACCCCTTACGAGCAGTACTTC.

This clone was recorded a few times. J is TRBJ2-7 and V is TRBV25-1; 9 bases are a match to TRBD2. V lost 3 bases and J lost 12; bases outside the gene matches: 15. The CDR3 is 15 residues long. Germline CDR1 MGHDK, CDR2 SYGVNS. This CDR3 is CASSEEREAPYGRYF. CDR3 nucleotide sequence: TGTGCCAGCAGTGAGGAGCGGGAGGCCCCCTACGGGCGGTACTTC.

V usage is TRBV5-1 and J usage is TRBJ2-5; tentatively, D is TRBD1 or TRBD2 (5 bases each). Germline-derived CDR1 and CDR2 are SGHRS and YFSETQ. The V end was cut by 0 bases, the J end by 1 base, with 10 bases between. This CDR3 comprises 15 residues. The CDR3 here is CASSLAHGTQETQYF. The CDR3 DNA is TGCGCCAGCAGCTTGGCCCATGGGACCCAAGAGACCCAGTACTTC.

In this sample, this clone turned up many times. This rearrangement joins TRBV6-1 to TRBJ1-4, with a tentative D call TRBD1 (5 bases). With 1 base removed from V and 6 bases from J, the gap between germline ends came to 12 bases. The CDR3 length is 15 residues. CDR1 and CDR2 from the germline V gene are MNHNS and SASEGT. The CDR3 spells CASSEVSGTYEKLFF. Written as DNA, the CDR3 is TGTGCCAGCAGTGAAGTCTCCGGGACCTATGAAAAACTGTTTTTT.

As DNA, the CDR3 is TGCAGTGCTGGCTTTACAGGGGGGATAAGCTCTGGGGCCAACGTCCTGACTTTC. This sequence encodes CSAGFTGGISSGANVLTF. V and J are TRBV20-1 and TRBJ2-6, with 8 bases that match TRBD1. CDR1 and CDR2 from the germline V gene are DFQATT and SNEGSKA (reference sequence). The CDR3 covers 18 residues. V dropped 5 bases and J dropped 0; count of bases not matched to a gene: 12.

This clone has ten or more counts. The chain carries TRBV28 and TRBJ2-3; possible D gene TRBD1, 5 bases. V lost 6 bases and J 4 bases, leaving 20 bases between the germline ends. The CDR3 covers 16 residues. Germline values: CDR1 MDHEN, CDR2 SYDVKM. The CDR3 bases are TGTGCCAGCAGCCTGATCCAGGGCGCCCTGGCAGATACGCAGTATTTT. Translated: CASSLIQGALADTQYF. Together with reference TRBV28 and TRBJ2-3, the CDR3 gives the full variable domain: DVKVTQSSRYLVKRTGEKVFLECVQDMDHENMFWYRQDPGLGLRLIYFSYDVKMKEKGDIPEGYSVSREKKERFSLILESASTNQTSMYLCASSLIQGALADTQYFGPGTRLTVL.

This clone was found many times. The chain carries TRBV15 and TRBJ2-2; D ambiguous. V lost 4 bases and J lost 2, with 2 bases in between. The CDR3 contains 12 residues. In germline, CDR1 is LNHNV, CDR2 YYDKDF (reference sequence). The CDR3 nucleotides read TGTGCCACCAGCACTAACACCGGGGAGCTGTTTTTT. Residues: CATSTNTGELFF.

This clone was seen at least ten times. The chain is built from TRBV10-2 and TRBJ2-7; D gene unclear. V was cut by 3 bases and J by 1 base, with 10 bases left in between. The CDR3 runs 14 residues. Looked up from germline, CDR1 is WSHSY and CDR2 is SAAADI. CDR3 sequence (DNA): TGCGCCAGCAGTGACAGGCTAGGGTCCTACGAGCAGTACTTC. It yields the protein CASSDRLGSYEQYF.

This clone has a count of ten or more. The CDR3 DNA reads as TGTGCCAGTAGTGCAACAGGGGGCTACACAGATACGCAGTATTTT. This translates into CASSATGGYTDTQYF. The J gene is TRBJ2-3, the V gene TRBV19, with 9 bases matching TRBD1. The CDR3 length is 15 residues. Germline values: CDR1 LNHDA, CDR2 SQIVND (reference sequence). The trim removed 5 bases at V and 2 bases at J, leaving 5 bases unmatched.

The genes are TRBV6-4 and TRBJ1-1; D unresolved. The V end lost 3 bases, the J end lost 2 bases, and 10 bases lay between the germline ends. Germline V lookup: CDR1 MRHNA, CDR2 SNTAGT. The CDR3 is 14 residues long. DNA of the CDR3: TGTGCCAGCAGTGAGAGGGCAGAAAACACTGAAGCTTTCTTT. As protein: CASSERAENTEAFF.

This clone was seen ten or more times. The genes are TRBV19 and TRBJ1-2, with a possible D match to TRBD1 (5 bases). Germline CDR1 LNHDA, CDR2 SQIVND (reference sequence). The CDR3 contains 13 residues. Deletions cut 5 bases from V and 2 bases from J, with 9 bases between. CDR3 region: CASSVGRNYGYTF. Written as DNA, the CDR3 is TGTGCCAGTAGTGTGGGGCGGAACTATGGCTACACCTTC.

This clone has at least ten counts. The rearrangement uses TRBV7-9 and TRBJ2-2; D is perhaps TRBD1 or TRBD2 (5 bases each). This CDR3 is 14 amino acids long. Trimming stripped 4 bases from V and 5 bases from J, with 11 bases between. Germline CDR1 is SEHNR and CDR2 is FQNEAQ (reference sequence). The CDR3 bases are TGTGCCAGCAGCTCGGGACCCCAGACCGGGGAGCTGTTTTTT. It yields the protein CASSSGPQTGELFF.

This clone showed up many times. The chain is built from TRBV2 and TRBJ1-1; D gene ambiguous. The CDR3 extends over 13 amino acids. Trimming pared 8 bases from V and 1 base from J, leaving 11 bases between. Germline assignment: CDR1 SNHLY and CDR2 FYNNEI. The CDR3 here is CASRLVWNTEAFF. The CDR3 nucleotides are TGTGCCAGCCGCCTTGTCTGGAACACTGAAGCTTTCTTT. The full variable domain, its missing parts supplied by reference TRBV2 and TRBJ1-1, is EPEVTQTPSHQVTQMGQEVILRCVPISNHLYFYWYRQILGQKVEFLVSFYNNEISEKSEIFDDQFSVERPDGSNFTLKIRSTKLEDSAMYFCASRLVWNTEAFFGQGTRLTVV.

The sample holds a few counts of this clone. This sequence joins TRBV12-3 or TRBV12-4 and TRBJ1-1; TRBD1 matches at 7 bases. The CDR3 sequence is 13 residues long. V gave up 5 bases and J gave up 8 bases; unmatched junction bases: 8. CDR3 protein: CASSTKGAQEAFF. CDR3 DNA: TGTGCCAGCAGTACAAAGGGGGCGCAAGAAGCTTTCTTT.

There are many counts of this clone. J is TRBJ1-2 and V is TRBV28; D uncertain. The CDR3 runs 13 residues. Germline assignment: CDR1 MDHEN and CDR2 SYDVKM. V shed 1 base and J shed 5 bases, with 8 bases lying between them. The CDR3 DNA is TGTGCCAGCAGTTTATACCGGGGTTATGGCTACACCTTC. Translation: CASSLYRGYGYTF.

The chain combines TRBV27 with TRBJ1-6; D is undetermined. CDR1 is MNHEY and CDR2 is SMNVEV in the germline V gene (reference sequence). Deletions cut 1 base from V and 8 bases from J, with 12 bases between. The CDR3 length is 15 residues. CDR3 region: CASSLFQDGYSPLHF. In DNA form, the CDR3 reads TGTGCCAGCAGTTTATTCCAGGACGGTTATTCACCCCTCCACTTT.

This clone was found a few times. Mismatch with germline at one junction end may stem from a read error. This chain uses TRBV6-2 or TRBV6-3 with TRBJ1-1, with TRBD1 matching 7 bases. Germline V gives CDR1 MNHEY, CDR2 SVGEGT. This CDR3 spans 12 amino acids. CDR3 protein: CASSGTVTEAFF. CDR3 in DNA: TGCGCCAGCAGCGGGACAGTCACTGAAGCTTTCTTT.

CDR3 sequence: CAWSVQGASYEQYF. CDR3 sequence (DNA): TGTGCCTGGAGTGTACAGGGCGCCTCCTACGAGCAGTACTTC. The V and J genes are TRBV30 and TRBJ2-7; the D gene is possibly TRBD1 (6 bases). There are 14 residues in the CDR3. The V and J ends lost 0 bases and 0 bases respectively, with 9 bases between them. Per germline, CDR1 GTSNPN and CDR2 SVGIG (reference sequence).

This clone has a handful of counts. This sample also contains other DNA sequences that code for the same CDR3. The genes are TRBV6-4 and TRBJ1-1, with TRBD1 as a possible D gene (5 bases). Trimming took 2 bases from V and 2 from J, leaving 6 bases between them. The CDR3 runs 13 residues. The germline V gene encodes CDR1 MRHNA and CDR2 SNTAGT. CDR3 nucleotides: TGTGCCAGCAGTGACCGGGACAACACTGAAGCTTTCTTT. Residues: CASSDRDNTEAFF.

This clone was detected many times. The chain links TRBV9 to TRBJ1-1; D unresolved. Germline CDR1 reads SGDLS; CDR2 reads YYNGEE. The CDR3 extends over 15 amino acids. The V gene lost 0 bases and the J gene lost 1 base, with 10 bases spanning the gap. The CDR3 DNA reads TGTGCCAGCAGCGTAGGCCCGGGCACGAACACTGAAGCTTTCTTT. The encoded protein is CASSVGPGTNTEAFF.